This record looks at one T cell receptor (beta chain) sequence and its context. The data originate from a study of blood T cell repertoires in COVID-19. Overall study context: Material from acute and convalescent COVID-19 was sourced from the United States, Italy and Spain. T cells, B-cell-depleted T cells, or PBMCs provided the cDNA or gDNA that served as material.

V shed 4 bases and J 1 base; nucleotides not matched to a gene: 3. Per the germline V gene, CDR1 is LNHNV and CDR2 is YYDKDF (reference sequence). The CDR3 contains 15 residues. In the original workflow: Nucleated cell counts were estimated from reference gene primer amplification. This table comes from immunoSEQ multiplex PCR, and its TCRdb copy is limited to in-frame clones, with some not included. From that table come the V and J calls and clone size; the DNA was used to work out D and trimming. The repertoire includes 470,000 or so clones, approximately 85% of them detected once, and roughly 3.1% sits in the top ten.

This clonotype was sampled from a human donor in a cohort sampled during active COVID-19. Sequenced material: peripheral blood. The chain employs TRBV15 and TRBJ1-1, with 10 positions matching TRBD1. The chain's CDR3 is CATSTGTGANTEAFF. CDR3 sequence (DNA): TGTGCCACCAGCACCGGGACAGGGGCGAACACTGAAGCTTTCTTT.